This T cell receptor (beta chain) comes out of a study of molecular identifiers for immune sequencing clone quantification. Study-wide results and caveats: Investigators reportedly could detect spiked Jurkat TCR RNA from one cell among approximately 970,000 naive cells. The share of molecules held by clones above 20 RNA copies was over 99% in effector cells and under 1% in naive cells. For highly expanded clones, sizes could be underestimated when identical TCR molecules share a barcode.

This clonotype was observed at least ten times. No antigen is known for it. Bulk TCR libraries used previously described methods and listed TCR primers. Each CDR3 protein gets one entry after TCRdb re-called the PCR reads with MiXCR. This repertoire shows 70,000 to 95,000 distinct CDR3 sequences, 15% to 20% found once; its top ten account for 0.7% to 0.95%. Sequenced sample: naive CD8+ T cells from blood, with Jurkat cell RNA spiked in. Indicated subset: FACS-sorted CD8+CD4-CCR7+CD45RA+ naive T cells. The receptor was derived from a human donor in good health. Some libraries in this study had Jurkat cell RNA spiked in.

The CDR3 DNA reads as TGTGCCAGCAGTTTCACAGGGATCTACGAGCAGTACTTC. This codes for CASSFTGIYEQYF. The chain uses TRBV12-3 or TRBV12-4 and TRBJ2-7; tentatively, D is TRBD1 (6 bases). V lost 3 bases to trimming and J lost 3 bases, with 9 bases between them. This CDR3 region has 13 residues.